Below are 18 T cell receptor beta chains sequenced from a single sample in a study of T-cell reconstitution after alpha-beta-depleted transplantation in children. The library targeted TCRbeta and was prepared with unique molecular identifiers. TCRdb passed the PCR reads through MiXCR, listing each CDR3 protein once. The data show 600,000 to 700,000 distinct CDR3 sequences, with over 10% seen just once and 0.79% held by the top ten. Sample: PBMCs, taken before TCRalphabeta/CD19-depleted stem cell transplant. Source of these receptors: a girl aged 2 to 10 with congenital amegakaryocytic thrombocytopenia, due to receive a stem cell transplant.

The chain employs TRBV21-1 and TRBJ2-1; TRBD2 was called by the table and not checked on the DNA. TRBV21-1 is a pseudogene. The CDR3 totals 18 residues. Written as DNA, the CDR3 is TGTGCCAGCATCGGACTAGCGGGGAACCCTATCCCCTACAATGAGCAGTTCTTC. Translating gives CASIGLAGNPIPYNEQFF.

The chain is built from TRBV27 and TRBJ1-3, with TRBD1 matching 9 bases. The V gene end was trimmed by 5 bases and the J gene end by 1 base; junction bases not matched to a gene: 6. Germline assignment: CDR1 MNHEY and CDR2 SMNVEV (reference sequence). This CDR3 is built from 16 residues. The CDR3 region is CASSRYRGLSGNTIYF. In DNA form, the CDR3 reads TGTGCCAGCAGTCGCTACAGGGGGCTATCTGGAAACACCATATATTTT.

This clonotype showed up many times. V and J are TRBV20-1 and TRBJ2-1; the match to TRBD2 covers 10 bases. J was trimmed by 2 bases and V by 5 bases; bases with no gene match: 3. The CDR3 is 14 amino acids. CDR1 is DFQATT and CDR2 is SNEGSKA in the germline V gene (reference sequence). DNA of the CDR3: TGCAGTGCTCAAGCGGGAGGGCCCTACAATGAGCAGTTCTTC. Encoded protein: CSAQAGGPYNEQFF.

In this sample, this clonotype turned up a few times. The CDR3 DNA reads TGCAGCGCTGGGCGGGGGGGGAAAGAGACCCAGTACTTC. Protein sequence: CSAGRGGKETQYF. J is TRBJ2-5 and V is TRBV29-1; 9 positions match TRBD2. V shed 7 bases, J shed 3 bases, and the junction held 6 bases outside the gene matches. The CDR3 is made up of 13 amino acids. Per germline, CDR1 SQVTM and CDR2 ANQGSEA.

Only a few counts were recorded for this clonotype. The chain is built from TRBV18 and TRBJ2-3, with D unresolved. The CDR3 length is 14 residues. V dropped 0 bases and J dropped 2 bases, with 6 bases sitting between them. Germline V gene lookup returns CDR1 KGHSH and CDR2 LQKENI. The CDR3 DNA is TGTGCCAGCTCACCACCCGACAACACAGATACGCAGTATTTT. Protein sequence: CASSPPDNTDTQYF. Full variable domain (missing parts from reference TRBV18 and TRBJ2-3): NAGVMQNPRHLVRRRGQEARLRCSPMKGHSHVYWYRQLPEEGLKFMVYLQKENIIDESGMPKERFSAEFPKEGPSILRIQQVVRGDSAAYFCASSPPDNTDTQYFGPGTRLTVL.

A few counts support this clonotype. The chain has TRBV5-6 and TRBJ1-2; TRBD1 aligns across 9 bases. The CDR3 consists of 13 residues. V lost 4 bases to trimming and J lost 7 bases; unmatched junction nucleotides: 5. Germline V CDR1 and CDR2: SGHDT, YYEEEE. In DNA, the CDR3 is TGTGCCAGCAGCAAGACAGGGGGAACTGGCTACACCTTC. Translation: CASSKTGGTGYTF. The full variable domain, rest sourced from reference TRBV5-6 and TRBJ1-2, is DAGVTQSPTHLIKTRGQQVTLRCSPKSGHDTVSWYQQALGQGPQFIFQYYEEEERQRGNFPDRFSGHQFPNYSSELNVNALLLGDSALYLCASSKTGGTGYTFGSGTRLTVV.

This clonotype was seen many times. The J gene is TRBJ2-7, the V gene TRBV5-1, with TRBD2 matching 11 bases. In germline, CDR1 is SGHRS, CDR2 YFSETQ. The CDR3 totals 14 residues. The V and J ends lost 6 bases and 0 bases, in that order; junction bases with no gene match: 2. This CDR3 is CASKTSGSSYEQYF. CDR3 bases: TGCGCCAGCAAAACTAGCGGGAGCTCCTACGAGCAGTACTTC.

This clonotype was counted at least ten times. This sequence joins TRBV10-3 and TRBJ2-1; D tentatively reads TRBD1 or TRBD2 (5 bases each). The CDR3 covers 17 residues. The V gene's germline CDR1 is ENHRY and CDR2 SYGVKD. V dropped 6 bases and J dropped 5 bases, with 23 bases sitting between them. The CDR3 protein is CAISQPGRERVNNEQFF. Written as DNA, the CDR3 is TGTGCCATCAGCCAACCGGGACGGGAAAGGGTGAACAATGAGCAGTTCTTC.

This clonotype was observed many times. The gene calls are TRBV5-1 and TRBJ2-4; D unclear. The CDR3 contains 13 residues. Trimming stripped 2 bases from V and 5 bases from J, with 8 bases between. The germline CDR1 and CDR2 sequences are SGHRS and YFSETQ. CDR3 residues: CASSFRTENIQYF. DNA for the CDR3: TGCGCCAGCAGCTTTCGGACCGAAAACATTCAGTACTTC.

This clonotype was recorded at least ten times. The chain carries TRBV29-1 and TRBJ2-3; 7 positions agree with TRBD2. CDR3 size: 9 residues. Germline CDR1 is SQVTM and CDR2 is ANQGSEA. The chain's CDR3 is CSVSAGKYF. DNA for the CDR3: TGCAGTGTCTCAGCGGGGAAGTATTTT.

The table lists this clonotype with a few counts. V is TRBV7-6 and J is TRBJ2-2; D tentatively fits TRBD1 or TRBD2 (5 bases each). V was trimmed by 0 bases and J by 6 bases, leaving 17 bases between them. Looked up from germline, CDR1 is SGHVS and CDR2 is FNYEAQ. CDR3 length equals 17 residues. The DNA for the CDR3 is TGTGCCAGCAGCTTAGCCGAGGGACCTCTCGGTTCCGGGGAGCTGTTTTTT. Its translation is CASSLAEGPLGSGELFF.

The V gene is TRBV9, the J gene TRBJ2-3; no clear D. From germline, CDR1 is SGDLS and CDR2 YYNGEE. Trimming took off 4 bases at V and 4 bases at J, with 13 bases between the two ends. The CDR3 runs to 14 residues. In DNA form, the CDR3 reads TGTGCCAGCAGCCCGGCCCCTAGAGCAGATACGCAGTATTTT. It codes for CASSPAPRADTQYF.

This clonotype was counted between two and nine times. The chain employs TRBV2 and TRBJ2-5; a weak D match, TRBD1 (6 bases). The CDR3 is 13 amino acids. Germline V gene sequence: CDR1 SNHLY, CDR2 FYNNEI. Trimming shortened V by 7 bases and J by 1 base, and 10 bases separated the two germline ends. In nucleotides, the CDR3 is TGTGCCAGCAATGCAGGGGCCCAAGAGACCCAGTACTTC. This sequence encodes CASNAGAQETQYF.

This clonotype was seen ten or more times. The V and J genes are TRBV5-1 and TRBJ2-1, with TRBD1 as a possible D gene (6 bases). Trimming took off 5 bases at V and 0 bases at J, with 21 bases between the two ends. The CDR3 has 18 amino acids. Germline values: CDR1 SGHRS, CDR2 YFSETQ. Written as DNA, the CDR3 is TGCGCCAGCAGTCCACAGGGTTTGATCATGGGCTCCTACAATGAGCAGTTCTTC. This codes for CASSPQGLIMGSYNEQFF.

This clonotype was recorded at least ten times. V gene TRBV5-1 combines with J gene TRBJ2-3; 7 bases map to TRBD1. The germline gives CDR1 SGHRS, CDR2 YFSETQ. The CDR3 extends over 15 amino acids. With V trimmed by 3 bases and J by 0 bases, 4 bases remained unmatched. The CDR3 coding sequence is TGCGCCAGCAGCTGGCACAGGGGCAGCACAGATACGCAGTATTTT. Amino acids: CASSWHRGSTDTQYF.

This clonotype has a handful of counts. The chain is built from TRBV18 and TRBJ2-3; no firm D call. CDR1 and CDR2 from the germline V gene are KGHSH and LQKENI. The V end lost 2 bases, the J end lost 4 bases, and 10 bases lay between the germline ends. This CDR3 region has 14 residues. DNA of the CDR3: TGTGCCAGCTCACCAGTCTCCACGGCAGATACGCAGTATTTT. Translation gives CASSPVSTADTQYF.

This clonotype was picked up one time. Compared with germline, one end of the junction differs, possibly owing to a read error. This chain joins TRBV6-1 and TRBJ2-3; 12 bases match TRBD2. CDR1 is MNHNS, CDR2 SASEGT, per germline. This CDR3 has 18 amino acids. The CDR3 loop is CPSSEKRLAGGRRDTQYF. CDR3 in DNA: TGTCCCAGCAGTGAAAAGAGGCTAGCGGGAGGGCGGAGAGATACGCAGTATTTT.

The gene calls are TRBV6-1 and TRBJ2-7; TRBD2 matches at 13 bases. The V gene's germline CDR1 is MNHNS and CDR2 SASEGT. There are 17 residues in the CDR3. The V and J ends lost 7 bases and 2 bases, in that order; junction bases with no gene match: 11. CDR3 DNA sequence: TGTGCCAGCACAGTGGGGCGGACTAGCGGGAGTCCCTACGAGCAGTACTTC. Its translation is CASTVGRTSGSPYEQYF.